Sequencing of this T cell receptor beta chain was carried out in a study of blood T cell repertoires in COVID-19. Study summary: T cells, B-cell-depleted T cells, or PBMCs supplied cDNA or gDNA.

Authors' processing steps: Amplification of reference gene primers was used by the study to estimate nucleated cell counts. TCRdb keeps only in-frame clones here, not all; method: immunoSEQ multiplex PCR. That table supplies the V and J calls and clone size; D and trimming were determined from the DNA. The sample carries a few hundred thousand clones, roughly 84% recorded once. The V gene lost 7 bases and the J gene lost 3 bases, with 10 bases spanning the gap. Germline lookup yields CDR1 MNHEY and CDR2 SVGAGI. The CDR3 is 12 amino acids. This clone was recorded once. Sequencing was done on a sample of peripheral blood. The clonotype comes from a man aged 55 to 69 with acute or convalescent COVID-19. J is TRBJ2-7 and V is TRBV6-5; D unresolved. The CDR3 DNA is TGTGCCAGCAACGATGATAGCTACGAGCAGTACTTC. Its translation is CASNDDSYEQYF.